Listed below are T cell receptor beta chains from one sample, sequenced in a study of CD8 T cells in ankylosing spondylitis. TCRdb recomputed calls from the 5' RACE reads with MiXCR, one row per CDR3 protein. The top ten hold more than 0.5% of the sample, which has around 890,000 distinct CDR3 sequences, roughly 10% seen once. Source material: blood, either unsorted or a sorted T cell fraction (not recorded which). Every receptor here comes from a male donor with ankylosing spondylitis. Both conserved end residues are part of each CDR3. Fields, in order: J gene, V gene, CDR3 protein.

J gene: TRBJ1-4; V gene: TRBV7-2; CDR3 protein: CASSFTAYGDLFF
J gene: TRBJ2-4; V gene: TRBV12-3/TRBV12-4; CDR3 protein: CASSLDGWTGAYLAKNIQYF
J gene: TRBJ2-5; V gene: TRBV9; CDR3 protein: CASSAIAGEETQYF
J gene: TRBJ1-2; V gene: TRBV6-1; CDR3 protein: CASSVPGYGYTF
J gene: TRBJ2-7; V gene: TRBV5-1; CDR3 protein: CASSLRTGVTYEQYF
J gene: TRBJ2-5; V gene: TRBV20-1; CDR3 protein: CSAPTQGLVETQYF
J gene: TRBJ2-3; V gene: TRBV20-1; CDR3 protein: CSASPRDRVSDTQYF
J gene: TRBJ1-5; V gene: TRBV18; CDR3 protein: CASSPVAGIQPQHF
J gene: TRBJ2-1; V gene: TRBV6-5; CDR3 protein: CASSYRLGGGGVGNEQFF
J gene: TRBJ1-1; V gene: TRBV20-1; CDR3 protein: CSARDQGGTNTEAFF
J gene: TRBJ2-7; V gene: TRBV6-2/TRBV6-3; CDR3 protein: CASSLYRDNPYEQYF
J gene: TRBJ2-3; V gene: TRBV4-2; CDR3 protein: CASSQRADTDTQYF
J gene: TRBJ2-1; V gene: TRBV20-1; CDR3 protein: CSAKDRASYNEQFF
J gene: TRBJ1-1; V gene: TRBV20-1; CDR3 protein: CSVGANTEAFF
J gene: TRBJ2-1; V gene: TRBV4-2; CDR3 protein: CASSQERDPGAAEQFF
J gene: TRBJ2-7; V gene: TRBV20-1; CDR3 protein: CSVTTYEQYF
J gene: TRBJ2-7; V gene: TRBV7-2; CDR3 protein: CASSLYGQLYEQYF
J gene: TRBJ2-1; V gene: TRBV28; CDR3 protein: CASSPLQSYNEQFF
J gene: TRBJ1-4; V gene: TRBV4-3; CDR3 protein: CASSQEGSGFGEKLFF
J gene: TRBJ1-2; V gene: TRBV27; CDR3 protein: CASSLSSGESGYTF
J gene: TRBJ2-1; V gene: TRBV7-2; CDR3 protein: CASSLSGTSSYNEQFF
J gene: TRBJ2-5; V gene: TRBV20-1; CDR3 protein: CSAGEDRETQYF
J gene: TRBJ2-7; V gene: TRBV5-4; CDR3 protein: CASTRGDLDEQYF
J gene: TRBJ2-1; V gene: TRBV7-2; CDR3 protein: CASSFTSGGAGNEQFF
J gene: TRBJ2-1; V gene: TRBV20-1; CDR3 protein: CSARDSGFGGHNEQFF
J gene: TRBJ2-2; V gene: TRBV10-3; CDR3 protein: CATLGLAGTNTGELFF
J gene: TRBJ2-1; V gene: TRBV7-2; CDR3 protein: CASSLTSRSAEQFF
J gene: TRBJ2-7; V gene: TRBV20-1; CDR3 protein: CSASRQGPSYEQYF
J gene: TRBJ2-5; V gene: TRBV14; CDR3 protein: CASSQDPIGTQYF
J gene: TRBJ2-5; V gene: TRBV5-8; CDR3 protein: CASSWPTGVGQETQYF
J gene: TRBJ2-1; V gene: TRBV7-9; CDR3 protein: CASSLTGSGFF
J gene: TRBJ1-2; V gene: TRBV7-3; CDR3 protein: CASSSEPGYGYTF
J gene: TRBJ2-1; V gene: TRBV6-2/TRBV6-3; CDR3 protein: CASSYSTGDEQFF
J gene: TRBJ2-5; V gene: TRBV7-2; CDR3 protein: CASSLGSRAGVTETQYF
J gene: TRBJ2-7; V gene: TRBV27; CDR3 protein: CASSQHSSYEQYF
J gene: TRBJ2-6; V gene: TRBV20-1; CDR3 protein: CSASQGTGANVLTF
J gene: TRBJ1-1; V gene: TRBV10-3; CDR3 protein: CAISEGGYTEAFF
J gene: TRBJ2-5; V gene: TRBV20-1; CDR3 protein: CSIPGWANQETQYF
J gene: TRBJ1-4; V gene: TRBV5-1; CDR3 protein: CASRAFEAGEKLFF
J gene: TRBJ2-2; V gene: TRBV29-1; CDR3 protein: CSVGRDWNTGELFF
J gene: TRBJ1-2; V gene: TRBV5-1; CDR3 protein: CASSRGTDYGYTF
J gene: TRBJ2-1; V gene: TRBV28; CDR3 protein: CASTFLPGTINNEQFF
J gene: TRBJ2-1; V gene: TRBV6-5; CDR3 protein: CASSYGVESNEQFF
J gene: TRBJ1-5; V gene: TRBV20-1; CDR3 protein: CSARDLFGGRQPQHF
J gene: TRBJ2-1; V gene: TRBV13; CDR3 protein: CASSSGSGSWGYNEQFF
J gene: TRBJ2-7; V gene: TRBV20-1; CDR3 protein: CSASRQRGTSDYEQYF
J gene: TRBJ2-2; V gene: TRBV12-5; CDR3 protein: CASGLVHFWDTNTGELFF
J gene: TRBJ2-1; V gene: TRBV7-3; CDR3 protein: CASSTGFSNEQFF
J gene: TRBJ2-3; V gene: TRBV9; CDR3 protein: CASSVEGRGQGAIRDTQYF
J gene: TRBJ1-2; V gene: TRBV20-1; CDR3 protein: CSARGVQGDNYGYTF
J gene: TRBJ2-1; V gene: TRBV29-1; CDR3 protein: CSVEEAERINEQFF
J gene: TRBJ2-3; V gene: TRBV20-1; CDR3 protein: CSAREFGGEDTQYF
J gene: TRBJ1-5; V gene: TRBV21-1; CDR3 protein: CASRLDQPQHF
J gene: TRBJ1-2; V gene: TRBV30; CDR3 protein: CAWSVRRRGRYYGYTF
J gene: TRBJ2-5; V gene: TRBV29-1; CDR3 protein: CSAGDRVRQETQYF
J gene: TRBJ1-5; V gene: TRBV20-1; CDR3 protein: CSARDPYDRAEQPQHF
J gene: TRBJ1-5; V gene: TRBV20-1; CDR3 protein: CSARDLGAGGGQPQHF
J gene: TRBJ2-1; V gene: TRBV6-2/TRBV6-3; CDR3 protein: CASSARERERNEQFF
J gene: TRBJ2-1; V gene: TRBV7-2; CDR3 protein: CASSRGGSLYNEQFF
J gene: TRBJ2-1; V gene: TRBV28; CDR3 protein: CASRLGLNNEQFF